This TCR beta chain comes out of a study of T cell responses to AZD1222 COVID-19 vaccine. General study results and limits: Increases in Spike-specific TCR breadth and depth were seen after two AZD1222 doses. At baseline, seropositivity was found in only a handful of AZD1222 recipients.

To note about this clone: The antigen remains unidentified.

Measured with immunoSEQ multiplex PCR; TCRdb has only the in-frame clones, and not every one. The sample consists of around 150,000 clones, roughly nine tenths of them appearing once. Sequences were derived from peripheral blood, sampled 28 days after the second AZD1222 dose. The receptor comes from an adult who received the AZD1222 COVID-19 vaccine.

CDR3 protein: CASSLRAGGAAEQYF. The CDR3 nucleotides are TGCGCCAGCAGCTTGAGGGCTGGCGGTGCTGCGGAGCAGTACTTC. This chain links TRBV5-1 with TRBJ2-7; D uncertain. CDR1 and CDR2 from the germline V gene are SGHRS and YFSETQ. This CDR3 spans 15 amino acids. V lost 1 base, J lost 7 bases, and 18 bases lay in between.